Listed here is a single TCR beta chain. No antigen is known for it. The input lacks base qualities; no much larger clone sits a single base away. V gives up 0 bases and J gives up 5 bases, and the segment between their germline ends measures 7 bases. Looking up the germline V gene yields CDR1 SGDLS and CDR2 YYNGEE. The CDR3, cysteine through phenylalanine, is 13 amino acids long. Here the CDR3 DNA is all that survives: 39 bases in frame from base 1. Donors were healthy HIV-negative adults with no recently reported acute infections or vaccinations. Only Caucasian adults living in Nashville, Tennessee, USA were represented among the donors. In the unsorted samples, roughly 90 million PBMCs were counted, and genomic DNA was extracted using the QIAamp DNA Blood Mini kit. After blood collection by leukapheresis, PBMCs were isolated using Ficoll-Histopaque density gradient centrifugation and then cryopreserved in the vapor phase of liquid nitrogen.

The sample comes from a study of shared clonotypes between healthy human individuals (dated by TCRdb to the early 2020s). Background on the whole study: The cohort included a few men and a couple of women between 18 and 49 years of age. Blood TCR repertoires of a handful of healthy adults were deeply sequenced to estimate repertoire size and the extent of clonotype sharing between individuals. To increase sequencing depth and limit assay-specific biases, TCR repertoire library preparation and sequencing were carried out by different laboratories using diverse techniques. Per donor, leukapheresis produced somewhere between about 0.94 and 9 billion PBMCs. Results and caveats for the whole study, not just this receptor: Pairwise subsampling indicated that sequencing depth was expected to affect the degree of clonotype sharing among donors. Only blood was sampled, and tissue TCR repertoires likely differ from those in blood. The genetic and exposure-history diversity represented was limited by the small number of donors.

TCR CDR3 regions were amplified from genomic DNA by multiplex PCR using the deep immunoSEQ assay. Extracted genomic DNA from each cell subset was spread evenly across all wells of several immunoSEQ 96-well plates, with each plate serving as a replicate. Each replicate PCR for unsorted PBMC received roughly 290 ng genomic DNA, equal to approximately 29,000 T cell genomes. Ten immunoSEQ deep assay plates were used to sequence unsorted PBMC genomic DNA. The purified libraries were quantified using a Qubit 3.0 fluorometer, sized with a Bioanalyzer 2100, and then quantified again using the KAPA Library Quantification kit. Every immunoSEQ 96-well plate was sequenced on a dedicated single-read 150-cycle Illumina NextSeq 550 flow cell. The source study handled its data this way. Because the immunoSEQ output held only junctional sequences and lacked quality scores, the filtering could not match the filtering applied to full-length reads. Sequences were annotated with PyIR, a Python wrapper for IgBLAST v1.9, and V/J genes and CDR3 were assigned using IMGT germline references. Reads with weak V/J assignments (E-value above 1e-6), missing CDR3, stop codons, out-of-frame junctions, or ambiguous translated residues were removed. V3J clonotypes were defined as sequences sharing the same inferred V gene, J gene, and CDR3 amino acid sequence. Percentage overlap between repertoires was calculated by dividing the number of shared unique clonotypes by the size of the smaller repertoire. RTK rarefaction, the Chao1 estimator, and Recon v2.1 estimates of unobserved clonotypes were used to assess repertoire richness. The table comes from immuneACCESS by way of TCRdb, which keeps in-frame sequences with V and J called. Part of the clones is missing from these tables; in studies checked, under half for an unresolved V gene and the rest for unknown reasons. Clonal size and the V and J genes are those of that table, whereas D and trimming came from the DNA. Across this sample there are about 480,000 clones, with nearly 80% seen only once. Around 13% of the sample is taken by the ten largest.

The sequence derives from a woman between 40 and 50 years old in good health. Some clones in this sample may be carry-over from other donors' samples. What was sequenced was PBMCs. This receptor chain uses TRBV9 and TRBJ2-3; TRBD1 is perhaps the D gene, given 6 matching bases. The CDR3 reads CASSVVQGDTQYF. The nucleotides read TGTGCCAGCAGCGTAGTACAGGGAGATACGCAGTATTTT.